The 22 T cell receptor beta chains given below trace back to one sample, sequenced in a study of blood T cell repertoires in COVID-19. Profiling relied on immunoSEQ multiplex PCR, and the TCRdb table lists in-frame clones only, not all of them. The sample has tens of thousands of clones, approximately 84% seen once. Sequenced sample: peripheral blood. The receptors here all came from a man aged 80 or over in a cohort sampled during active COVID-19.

The CDR3 sequence is CSASIQGNTDTQYF. The CDR3 nucleotides read TGCAGTGCTAGTATCCAGGGGAACACAGATACGCAGTATTTT. The chain uses TRBV20-1 and TRBJ2-3; tentatively, D is TRBD1 (6 bases). Germline V CDR1 and CDR2: DFQATT, SNEGSKA (reference sequence). The CDR3 sequence is 14 residues long. V was trimmed by 3 bases and J by 2 bases, leaving 12 bases between them.

DNA for the CDR3: TGTGCCAGCAGCTTACAACCGGGACAGGCTATGGAGACCCAGTACTTC. Its translation: CASSLQPGQAMETQYF. The rearrangement joins TRBV11-2 to TRBJ2-5, with 8 positions matching TRBD1. This CDR3 spans 16 amino acids. J was trimmed by 5 bases and V by 2 bases; bases with no gene match: 10. Germline loops: CDR1 SGHAT, CDR2 FQNNGV.

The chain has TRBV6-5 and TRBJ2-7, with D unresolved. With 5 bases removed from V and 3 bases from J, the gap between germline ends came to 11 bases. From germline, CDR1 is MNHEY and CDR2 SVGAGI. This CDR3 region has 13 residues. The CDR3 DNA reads TGTGCCAGCAGTACCTCCCGGTACTACGAGCAGTACTTC. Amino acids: CASSTSRYYEQYF.

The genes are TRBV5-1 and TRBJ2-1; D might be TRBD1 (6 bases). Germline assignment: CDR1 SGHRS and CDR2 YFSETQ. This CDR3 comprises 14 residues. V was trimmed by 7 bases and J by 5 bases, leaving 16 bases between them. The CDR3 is CASRSGQTNNEQFF. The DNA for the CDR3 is TGCGCCAGCCGATCGGGACAAACCAACAATGAGCAGTTCTTC.

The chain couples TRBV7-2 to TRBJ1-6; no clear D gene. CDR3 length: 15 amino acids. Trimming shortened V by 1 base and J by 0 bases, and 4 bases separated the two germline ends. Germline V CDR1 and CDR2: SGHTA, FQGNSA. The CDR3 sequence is CASSLDNSYNSPLHF. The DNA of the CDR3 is TGTGCCAGCAGCTTAGACAACTCCTATAATTCACCCCTCCACTTT.

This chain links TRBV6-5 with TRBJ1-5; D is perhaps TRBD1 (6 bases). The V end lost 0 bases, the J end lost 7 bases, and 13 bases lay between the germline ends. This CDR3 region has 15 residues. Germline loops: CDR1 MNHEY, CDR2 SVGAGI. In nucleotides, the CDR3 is TGTGCCAGCAGTTACTCCCGGGGGGCAGGACAGCCCCAGCATTTT. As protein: CASSYSRGAGQPQHF.

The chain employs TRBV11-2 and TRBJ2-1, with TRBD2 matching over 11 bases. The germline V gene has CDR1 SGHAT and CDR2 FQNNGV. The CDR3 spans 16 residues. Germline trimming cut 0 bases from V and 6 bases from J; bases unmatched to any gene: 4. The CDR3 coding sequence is TGTGCCAGCAGCTTAGATAGTCTAGCGGGGGGCAATGAGCAGTTCTTC. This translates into CASSLDSLAGGNEQFF.

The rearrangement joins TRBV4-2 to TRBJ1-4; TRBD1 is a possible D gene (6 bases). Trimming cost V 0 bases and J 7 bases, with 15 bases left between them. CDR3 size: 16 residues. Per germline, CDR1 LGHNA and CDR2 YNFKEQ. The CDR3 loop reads CASSQDINRETEKLFF. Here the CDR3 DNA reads TGTGCCAGCAGCCAAGATATTAACAGGGAAACTGAAAAACTGTTTTTT.

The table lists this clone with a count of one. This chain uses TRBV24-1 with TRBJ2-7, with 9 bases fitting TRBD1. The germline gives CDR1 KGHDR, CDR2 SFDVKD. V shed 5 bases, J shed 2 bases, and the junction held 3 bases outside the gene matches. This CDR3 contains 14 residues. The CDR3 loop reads CATSVRDRAYEQYF. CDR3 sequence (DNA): TGTGCCACCAGTGTCCGGGACAGGGCCTACGAGCAGTACTTC.

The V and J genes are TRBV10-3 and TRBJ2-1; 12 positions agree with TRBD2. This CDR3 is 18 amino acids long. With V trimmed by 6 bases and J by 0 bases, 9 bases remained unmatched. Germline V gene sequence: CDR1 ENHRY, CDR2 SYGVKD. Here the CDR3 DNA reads TGTGCCATCAGAGAGGGGACTAGCGGGTGGAGCTCCTACAATGAGCAGTTCTTC. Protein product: CAIREGTSGWSSYNEQFF.

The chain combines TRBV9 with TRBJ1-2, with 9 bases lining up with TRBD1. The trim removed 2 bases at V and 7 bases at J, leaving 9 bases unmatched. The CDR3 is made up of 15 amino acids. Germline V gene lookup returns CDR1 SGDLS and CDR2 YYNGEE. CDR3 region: CASSVTQGANGGYTF. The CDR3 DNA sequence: TGTGCCAGCAGCGTTACACAGGGGGCAAATGGTGGCTACACCTTC.

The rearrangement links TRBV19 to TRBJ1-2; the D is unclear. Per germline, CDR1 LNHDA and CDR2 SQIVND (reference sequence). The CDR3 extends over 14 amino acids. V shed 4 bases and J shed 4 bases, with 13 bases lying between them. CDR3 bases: TGTGCCAGTAGTACCCTCTCGGGAGGCTATGGCTACACCTTC. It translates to CASSTLSGGYGYTF.

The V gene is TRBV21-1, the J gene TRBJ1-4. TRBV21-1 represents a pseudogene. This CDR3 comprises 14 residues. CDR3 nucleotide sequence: TGTGCCAGCAGCAGAGGTGCAACTAATGAAAAACTGTTTTTT. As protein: CASSRGATNEKLFF.

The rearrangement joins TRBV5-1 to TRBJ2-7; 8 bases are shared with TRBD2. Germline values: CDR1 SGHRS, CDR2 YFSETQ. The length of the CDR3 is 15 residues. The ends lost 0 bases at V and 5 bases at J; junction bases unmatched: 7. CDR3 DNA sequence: TGCGCCAGCAGCTTGGGTAGCGGGATTCGGAACGAGCAGTACTTC. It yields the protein CASSLGSGIRNEQYF.

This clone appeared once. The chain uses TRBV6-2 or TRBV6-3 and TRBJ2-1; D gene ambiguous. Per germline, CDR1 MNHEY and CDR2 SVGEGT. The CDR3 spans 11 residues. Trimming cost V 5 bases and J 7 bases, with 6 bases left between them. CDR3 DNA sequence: TGTGCCAGCAGTCCCAAAAATGAGCAGTTCTTC. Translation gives CASSPKNEQFF.

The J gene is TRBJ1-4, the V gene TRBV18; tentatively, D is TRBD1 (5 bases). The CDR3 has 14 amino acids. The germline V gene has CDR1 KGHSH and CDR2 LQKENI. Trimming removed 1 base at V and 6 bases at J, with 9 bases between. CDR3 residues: CASSPRGGDEKLFF. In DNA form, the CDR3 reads TGTGCCAGCTCACCACGGGGGGGAGATGAAAAACTGTTTTTT.

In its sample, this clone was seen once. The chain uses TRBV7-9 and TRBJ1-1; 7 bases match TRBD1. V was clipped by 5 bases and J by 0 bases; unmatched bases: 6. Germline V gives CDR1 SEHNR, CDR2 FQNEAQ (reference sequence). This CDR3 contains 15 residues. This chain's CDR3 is CASSGRQGMNTEAFF. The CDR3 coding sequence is TGTGCCAGCAGCGGGCGACAGGGAATGAACACTGAAGCTTTCTTT.

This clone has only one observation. The chain's CDR3 is CASMRTNDEKLFF. The CDR3 nucleotides read TGTGCCAGCATGCGGACTAATGATGAAAAACTGTTTTTT. The J gene is TRBJ1-4, the V gene TRBV25-1, with D unresolved. Germline loops: CDR1 MGHDK, CDR2 SYGVNS. The CDR3 consists of 13 residues. With 7 bases removed from V and 6 bases from J, the gap between germline ends came to 12 bases.

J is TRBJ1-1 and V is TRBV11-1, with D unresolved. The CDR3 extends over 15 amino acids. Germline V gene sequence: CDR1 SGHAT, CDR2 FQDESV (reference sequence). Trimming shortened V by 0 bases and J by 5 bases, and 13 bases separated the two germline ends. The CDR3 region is CASSLALRGGTEAFF. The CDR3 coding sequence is TGTGCCAGCAGCTTAGCGCTGAGAGGCGGAACTGAAGCTTTCTTT.

The CDR3 spells CAWSPGTSGRNEQFF. CDR3 sequence (DNA): TGTGCCTGGAGTCCCGGGACTAGCGGGAGAAATGAGCAGTTCTTC. The chain links TRBV30 to TRBJ2-1; 14 bases are shared with TRBD2. The CDR3 runs to 15 residues. The J segment lost 7 bases and the V segment lost 2 bases, leaving 4 bases of the junction unmatched. Germline CDR1 GTSNPN, CDR2 SVGIG (reference sequence).

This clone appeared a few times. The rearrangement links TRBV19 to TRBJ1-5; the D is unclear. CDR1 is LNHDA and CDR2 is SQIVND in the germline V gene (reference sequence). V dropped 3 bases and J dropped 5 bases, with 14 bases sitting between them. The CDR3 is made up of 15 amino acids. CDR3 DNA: TGTGCCAGTAGTATCAGAGGCTCCGCTGATCAGCCCCAGCATTTT. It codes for CASSIRGSADQPQHF.

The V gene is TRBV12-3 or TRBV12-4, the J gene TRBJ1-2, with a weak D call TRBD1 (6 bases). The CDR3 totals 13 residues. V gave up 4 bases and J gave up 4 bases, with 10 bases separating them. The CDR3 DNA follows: TGTGCCAGCAGTTCTACAGGGACCTATGGCTACACCTTC. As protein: CASSSTGTYGYTF.